Presented here are 13 T cell receptor beta chains from one specimen sequenced in a study of neurological immune-mediated disorders. TCRdb re-called the 5' RACE reads with MiXCR, one entry per CDR3 protein. Seen here are 30,000 to 35,000 distinct CDR3 sequences, 20% to 25% observed once, and the top ten hold 25% to 30%. Material: CD4+ T cells from blood. The receptors were gathered from a man aged 45-65 years with HTLV-1-associated myelopathy (HAM/TSP).

This clonotype has a count of ten or more. This chain connects TRBV29-1 to TRBJ1-1; 7 nucleotides agree with TRBD1. The CDR3 totals 12 residues. The V gene end was trimmed by 5 bases and the J gene end by 7 bases; junction bases not matched to a gene: 7. The germline gives CDR1 SQVTM, CDR2 ANQGSEA. CDR3 residues: CSVRQGVNEAFF. CDR3 in DNA: TGCAGCGTTCGGCAGGGGGTAAATGAAGCTTTCTTT.

V and J are TRBV6-6 and TRBJ1-5; D may be TRBD1 (5 bases). The V end lost 2 bases, the J end lost 7 bases, and 18 bases lay between the germline ends. The CDR3 sequence is 16 residues long. CDR1 is MNHNY, CDR2 SVGAGI, per germline (reference sequence). The CDR3 bases are TGTGCCAGCAGTTACAGCGGCAGGGAAGGAGGGCAGCCCCAGCATTTT. Residues: CASSYSGREGGQPQHF.

In its sample, this clonotype was seen many times. A junction boundary mismatches the germline segment, possibly from a read error. CDR3: CASSLGGGTKTGELFF. The CDR3 nucleotides read TGTGCCAGCAGTTTAGGGGGGGGCACGAAGACCGGGGAGCTGTTTTTT. The chain combines TRBV12-3 or TRBV12-4 with TRBJ2-2; tentative D call: TRBD2 (7 bases). The CDR3 has 16 residues.

This clonotype was found many times. One end of the junction varies from germline; a read error may be responsible. The chain carries TRBV27 and TRBJ2-7; 9 bases agree with TRBD1. Germline V CDR1 and CDR2: MNHEY, SMNVEV (reference sequence). The length of the CDR3 is 15 residues. CDR3: CASSYELGQGNEQHF. The CDR3 DNA reads TGTGCCAGCAGCTACGAGTTGGGACAGGGTAACGAGCAGCACTTC.

This clonotype was detected ten times or more. This chain connects TRBV5-1 to TRBJ2-7, with D perhaps matching TRBD1 (5 bases). CDR3 size: 18 residues. Trimming took off 0 bases at V and 7 bases at J, with 26 bases between the two ends. Germline values: CDR1 SGHRS, CDR2 YFSETQ. CDR3: CASSLGGPASPRAWEQYF. The CDR3 nucleotides are TGCGCCAGCAGCTTGGGGGGCCCAGCGTCACCCCGGGCTTGGGAGCAGTACTTC.

This clonotype showed up many times. The chain joins TRBV24-1 to TRBJ2-2; D perhaps matches TRBD2 (6 bases). With 9 bases removed from V and 5 bases from J, the gap between germline ends came to 18 bases. CDR1 is KGHDR, CDR2 SFDVKD, per germline. This CDR3 has 15 residues. The CDR3 DNA is TGTGCCACCTCCGGGCGGGGCGTAAGAACCGGGGAGCTGTTTTTT. It specifies CATSGRGVRTGELFF.

The table lists this clonotype with many counts. The gene calls are TRBV5-1 and TRBJ1-5; D is uncertain. Deletions cut 0 bases from V and 3 bases from J, with 7 bases between. This CDR3 spans 14 amino acids. CDR1 and CDR2 from the germline V gene are SGHRS and YFSETQ. CDR3 coding DNA: TGCGCCAGCAGCTTGGGGATAACCAATCAGCCCCAGCATTTT. As protein: CASSLGITNQPQHF.

This clonotype was recorded at least ten times. The CDR3 DNA reads as TGTGCCAGCAGTTACCGCAGGGGAACCGGGGCCAACGTCCTGACTTTC. As protein: CASSYRRGTGANVLTF. The V call is TRBV6-6, the J call TRBJ2-6, with a tentative D call TRBD1 (6 bases). Trimming removed 2 bases at V and 4 bases at J, with 12 bases between. The CDR3 is made up of 16 amino acids. Germline V gene data show CDR1 as MNHNY and CDR2 as SVGAGI (reference sequence).

The CDR3 DNA reads as TGTGCCAGCAGACGCCGGGGGGGCGGGTCCACAGATACGCAGTATTTT. It translates to CASRRRGGGSTDTQYF. The rearrangement joins TRBV6-6 to TRBJ2-3; the match to TRBD2 covers 8 bases. J was trimmed by 2 bases and V by 6 bases; bases with no gene match: 10. The CDR3 runs to 16 residues. Germline V CDR1 and CDR2: MNHNY, SVGAGI (reference sequence).

This clonotype was seen a handful of times. The chain carries TRBV29-1 and TRBJ2-3; 7 nucleotides agree with TRBD2. Germline V gene lookup returns CDR1 SQVTM and CDR2 ANQGSEA. The ends lost 4 bases at V and 1 base at J; junction bases unmatched: 2. CDR3 length equals 13 residues. CDR3 bases: TGCAGCGTTGGTCGGGGGGGCACAGATACGCAGTATTTT. Amino acid sequence: CSVGRGGTDTQYF.

The rearrangement uses TRBV7-8 and TRBJ2-2; TRBD2 agrees at 10 bases. The CDR3 is made up of 16 amino acids. From germline, CDR1 is SGHVS and CDR2 FQNEAQ. V shed 0 bases, J shed 5 bases, and the junction held 3 bases outside the gene matches. The CDR3, as DNA: TGTGCCAGCAGCTTAGCCCCTAGCGGGAGAACCGGGGAGCTGTTTTTT. This gives the protein CASSLAPSGRTGELFF. The full variable domain, rest sourced from reference TRBV7-8 and TRBJ2-2, is GAGVSQSPRYKVAKRGQDVALRCDPISGHVSLFWYQQALGQGPEFLTYFQNEAQLDKSGLPSDRFFAERPEGSVSTLKIQRTQQEDSAVYLCASSLAPSGRTGELFFGEGSRLTVL.

This clonotype was detected only a few times. The V gene is TRBV18, the J gene TRBJ1-1; D is possibly TRBD1 (6 bases). The CDR3 is 12 amino acids. Per germline, CDR1 KGHSH and CDR2 LQKENI. Trimming shortened V by 4 bases and J by 10 bases, and 13 bases separated the two germline ends. CDR3 in amino acids: CASSQDRRGAFF. CDR3 DNA sequence: TGTGCCAGCTCACAAGACAGGAGGGGAGCTTTCTTT.

The sample holds many counts of this clonotype. This chain connects TRBV20-1 to TRBJ2-3, with D perhaps matching TRBD1 (5 bases). Trimming left V 0 bases short and J 2 bases short, with 12 bases between. This CDR3 comprises 15 residues. In germline, CDR1 is DFQATT, CDR2 SNEGSKA (reference sequence). CDR3 sequence (DNA): TGCAGTGCTAGAGAGACAGTCTACAACACAGATACGCAGTATTTT. Translated: CSARETVYNTDTQYF.